These 10 T cell receptor beta chains share one sample of origin, sequenced in a study of T cells in Graves' hyperthyroidism and ophthalmopathy. RNA transcripts were the template for amplifying TCR beta CDR3 regions. First-round RT-PCR of the TCR CDR3 relied on the HTBI primer set. TCRdb processed the multiplex PCR reads anew with MiXCR; each CDR3 protein has one entry. The sample has some 740,000 distinct CDR3 sequences; 14% are singletons. The source material was blood. Receptor source: a woman in her late teens or twenties with Graves' hyperthyroidism.

This rearrangement joins TRBV29-1 to TRBJ2-1; D call uncertain. CDR3 size: 17 residues. Trimming took off 2 bases at V and 5 bases at J, with 22 bases between the two ends. Looked up from germline, CDR1 is SQVTM and CDR2 is ANQGSEA. The CDR3 region has the DNA TGCAGCGTTGAAAGGCAGAAAACTCGACGAGAGAACAATGAGCAGTTCTTC. Protein sequence: CSVERQKTRRENNEQFF.

A remark on this clonotype: An end of the junction does not agree with germline; a read error may underlie this. V is TRBV3-1 and J is TRBJ1-1, with D tentatively TRBD1 (6 bases). Germline V gene data show CDR1 as LGHDT and CDR2 as YNNKEL (reference sequence). This CDR3 is built from 14 residues. CDR3 region: CASSQIGGGTGAFF. Here the CDR3 DNA reads TGTGCCAGCAGCCAAATAGGGGGGGGCACTGGAGCTTTCTTT.

The chain uses TRBV4-1 and TRBJ2-3; TRBD1 aligns across 8 bases. The CDR3 is 13 amino acids. Looked up from germline, CDR1 is MGHRA and CDR2 is YSYEKL. In DNA, the CDR3 is TGCGCGGCAGGACAGGGTGATACAGATACGCAGTATTTT. Protein sequence: CAAGQGDTDTQYF.

Of note for this clonotype: This may come from a read error, since a much larger clone is one base off. The conserved final phenylalanine or tryptophan is absent from the CDR3, which likely points to a read error. V gene TRBV2 combines with J gene TRBJ2-3; no firm D call. V lost 2 bases and J lost 3, with 12 bases in between. The CDR3 is made up of 15 amino acids. Germline V lookup: CDR1 SNHLY, CDR2 FYNNEI. The CDR3 DNA sequence: TGTGCCAGCAGTGAAAAGGGATGGGAAACAGATACGCAGTATTCT. Its protein product is CASSEKGWETDTQYS.

This clonotype was seen repeatedly, ten times or more. The V and J genes are TRBV7-9 and TRBJ2-7, with 7 bases identical to TRBD2. V shed 0 bases and J 6 bases; nucleotides not matched to a gene: 11. Looked up from germline, CDR1 is SEHNR and CDR2 is FQNEAQ (reference sequence). The CDR3 is 16 amino acids. CDR3 nucleotides: TGTGCCAGCAGCTTAGCGCTTGTCGCGGGAGTTGGCGAGCAGTACTTC. Its translation is CASSLALVAGVGEQYF.

The rearrangement uses TRBV29-1 and TRBJ2-7; a weak D match, TRBD2 (6 bases). CDR1 and CDR2 from the germline V gene are SQVTM and ANQGSEA. This CDR3 contains 12 residues. V lost 4 bases and J lost 5, with 12 bases in between. The CDR3 reads CSVGNSGNEQYF. CDR3 nucleotides: TGCAGCGTTGGTAATAGCGGAAACGAGCAGTACTTC.

The chain employs TRBV15 and TRBJ2-1; D remains unclear. The CDR3 is 13 residues long. Trimming stripped 4 bases from V and 4 bases from J, with 8 bases between. From germline, CDR1 is LNHNV and CDR2 YYDKDF (reference sequence). DNA of the CDR3: TGTGCCACCAGCAATCAGGTGTACAATGAGCAGTTCTTC. Residues: CATSNQVYNEQFF.

V and J are TRBV6-5 and TRBJ1-6; 11 bases agree with TRBD1. The CDR3 covers 17 residues. In germline, CDR1 is MNHEY, CDR2 SVGAGI. The J segment lost 9 bases and the V segment lost 0 bases, leaving 7 bases of the junction unmatched. CDR3 DNA: TGTGCCAGCAGTTACTCGAGGCGGACAGGGGGCATTTCACCCCTCCACTTT. Its translation: CASSYSRRTGGISPLHF.

This clonotype was counted many times. V is TRBV24-1 and J is TRBJ2-1, with TRBD2 matching over 11 bases. The CDR3 sequence is 17 residues long. V was clipped by 7 bases and J by 4 bases; unmatched bases: 11. Germline V CDR1 and CDR2: KGHDR, SFDVKD. The CDR3 spells CATSDVAGGPNYNEQFF. The CDR3 DNA follows: TGTGCCACCAGCGACGTAGCGGGAGGGCCGAATTACAATGAGCAGTTCTTC.

This clonotype was recorded at least ten times. This chain links TRBV12-3 or TRBV12-4 with TRBJ2-6; TRBD1 agrees at 9 bases. With V trimmed by 7 bases and J by 0 bases, 10 bases remained unmatched. The CDR3 has 18 amino acids. CDR3 DNA sequence: TGTGCCAGCATCTTACGGGGACAGGGCTTCTCTGGGGCCAACGTCCTGACTTTC. This sequence encodes CASILRGQGFSGANVLTF.